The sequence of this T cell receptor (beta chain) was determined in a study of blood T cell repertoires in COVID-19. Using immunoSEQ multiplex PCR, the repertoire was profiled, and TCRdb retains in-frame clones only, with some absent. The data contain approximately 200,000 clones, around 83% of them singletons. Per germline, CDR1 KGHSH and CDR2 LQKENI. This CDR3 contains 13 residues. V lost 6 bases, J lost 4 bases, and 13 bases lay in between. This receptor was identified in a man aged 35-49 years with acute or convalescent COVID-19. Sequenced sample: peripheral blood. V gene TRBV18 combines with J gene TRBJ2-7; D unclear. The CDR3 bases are TGTGCCAGCTCCAAAATTAGTGATTACGAGCAGTACTTC. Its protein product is CASSKISDYEQYF.